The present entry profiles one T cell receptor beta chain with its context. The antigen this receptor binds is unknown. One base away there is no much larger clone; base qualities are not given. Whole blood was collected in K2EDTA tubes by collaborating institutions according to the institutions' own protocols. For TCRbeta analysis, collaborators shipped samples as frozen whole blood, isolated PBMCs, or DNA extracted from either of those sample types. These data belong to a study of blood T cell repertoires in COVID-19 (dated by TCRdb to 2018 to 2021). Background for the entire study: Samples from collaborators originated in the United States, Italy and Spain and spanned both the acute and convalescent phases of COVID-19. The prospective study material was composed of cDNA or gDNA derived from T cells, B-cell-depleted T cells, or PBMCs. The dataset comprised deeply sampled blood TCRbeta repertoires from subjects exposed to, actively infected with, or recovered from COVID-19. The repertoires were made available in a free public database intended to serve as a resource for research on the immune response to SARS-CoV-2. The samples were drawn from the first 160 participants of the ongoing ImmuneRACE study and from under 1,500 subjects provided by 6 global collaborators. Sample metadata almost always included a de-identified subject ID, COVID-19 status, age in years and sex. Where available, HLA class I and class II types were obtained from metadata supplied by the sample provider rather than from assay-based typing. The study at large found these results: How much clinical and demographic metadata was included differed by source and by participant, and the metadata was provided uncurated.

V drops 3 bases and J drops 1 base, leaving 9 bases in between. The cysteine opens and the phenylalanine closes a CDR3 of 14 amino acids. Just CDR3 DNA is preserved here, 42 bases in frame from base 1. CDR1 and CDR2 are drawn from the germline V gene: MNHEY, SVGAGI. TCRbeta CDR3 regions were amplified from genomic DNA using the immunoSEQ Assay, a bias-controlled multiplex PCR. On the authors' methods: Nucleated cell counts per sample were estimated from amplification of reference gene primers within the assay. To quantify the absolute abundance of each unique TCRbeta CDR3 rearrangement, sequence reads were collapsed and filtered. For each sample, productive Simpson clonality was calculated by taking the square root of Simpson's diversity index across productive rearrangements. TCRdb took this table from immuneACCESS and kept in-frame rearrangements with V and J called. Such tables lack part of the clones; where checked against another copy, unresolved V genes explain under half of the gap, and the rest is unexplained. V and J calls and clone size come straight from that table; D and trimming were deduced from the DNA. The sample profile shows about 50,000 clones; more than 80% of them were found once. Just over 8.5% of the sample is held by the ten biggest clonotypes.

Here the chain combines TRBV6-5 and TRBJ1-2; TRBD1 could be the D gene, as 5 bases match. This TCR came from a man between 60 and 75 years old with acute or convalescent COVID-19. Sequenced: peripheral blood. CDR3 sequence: CASSYSDSNYGYTF. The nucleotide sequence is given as TGTGCCAGCAGTTATTCCGACAGTAACTATGGCTACACCTTC.